The source of this T cell receptor beta chain is a study of control samples from healthy donors and cancer patients. Details on this clone: This same CDR3 is encoded by further DNA sequences in the sample.

CDR1 and CDR2 from the germline V gene are SQVTM and ANQGSEA. With 4 bases removed from V and 0 bases from J, the gap between germline ends came to 4 bases. The CDR3 is 12 residues long. The method was immunoSEQ multiplex PCR; TCRdb's version includes in-frame clones alone and lacks a portion of them. The sample lists 150,000 or so clones, about 94% seen once, with 5.7% in the top ten. The origin of this receptor is a man aged 40-49 years in good health. The specimen was blood. V usage is TRBV29-1 and J usage is TRBJ1-5; no firm D call. CDR3 in amino acids: CSVGGSNQPQHF. CDR3 bases: TGCAGCGTTGGCGGTAGCAATCAGCCCCAGCATTTT.